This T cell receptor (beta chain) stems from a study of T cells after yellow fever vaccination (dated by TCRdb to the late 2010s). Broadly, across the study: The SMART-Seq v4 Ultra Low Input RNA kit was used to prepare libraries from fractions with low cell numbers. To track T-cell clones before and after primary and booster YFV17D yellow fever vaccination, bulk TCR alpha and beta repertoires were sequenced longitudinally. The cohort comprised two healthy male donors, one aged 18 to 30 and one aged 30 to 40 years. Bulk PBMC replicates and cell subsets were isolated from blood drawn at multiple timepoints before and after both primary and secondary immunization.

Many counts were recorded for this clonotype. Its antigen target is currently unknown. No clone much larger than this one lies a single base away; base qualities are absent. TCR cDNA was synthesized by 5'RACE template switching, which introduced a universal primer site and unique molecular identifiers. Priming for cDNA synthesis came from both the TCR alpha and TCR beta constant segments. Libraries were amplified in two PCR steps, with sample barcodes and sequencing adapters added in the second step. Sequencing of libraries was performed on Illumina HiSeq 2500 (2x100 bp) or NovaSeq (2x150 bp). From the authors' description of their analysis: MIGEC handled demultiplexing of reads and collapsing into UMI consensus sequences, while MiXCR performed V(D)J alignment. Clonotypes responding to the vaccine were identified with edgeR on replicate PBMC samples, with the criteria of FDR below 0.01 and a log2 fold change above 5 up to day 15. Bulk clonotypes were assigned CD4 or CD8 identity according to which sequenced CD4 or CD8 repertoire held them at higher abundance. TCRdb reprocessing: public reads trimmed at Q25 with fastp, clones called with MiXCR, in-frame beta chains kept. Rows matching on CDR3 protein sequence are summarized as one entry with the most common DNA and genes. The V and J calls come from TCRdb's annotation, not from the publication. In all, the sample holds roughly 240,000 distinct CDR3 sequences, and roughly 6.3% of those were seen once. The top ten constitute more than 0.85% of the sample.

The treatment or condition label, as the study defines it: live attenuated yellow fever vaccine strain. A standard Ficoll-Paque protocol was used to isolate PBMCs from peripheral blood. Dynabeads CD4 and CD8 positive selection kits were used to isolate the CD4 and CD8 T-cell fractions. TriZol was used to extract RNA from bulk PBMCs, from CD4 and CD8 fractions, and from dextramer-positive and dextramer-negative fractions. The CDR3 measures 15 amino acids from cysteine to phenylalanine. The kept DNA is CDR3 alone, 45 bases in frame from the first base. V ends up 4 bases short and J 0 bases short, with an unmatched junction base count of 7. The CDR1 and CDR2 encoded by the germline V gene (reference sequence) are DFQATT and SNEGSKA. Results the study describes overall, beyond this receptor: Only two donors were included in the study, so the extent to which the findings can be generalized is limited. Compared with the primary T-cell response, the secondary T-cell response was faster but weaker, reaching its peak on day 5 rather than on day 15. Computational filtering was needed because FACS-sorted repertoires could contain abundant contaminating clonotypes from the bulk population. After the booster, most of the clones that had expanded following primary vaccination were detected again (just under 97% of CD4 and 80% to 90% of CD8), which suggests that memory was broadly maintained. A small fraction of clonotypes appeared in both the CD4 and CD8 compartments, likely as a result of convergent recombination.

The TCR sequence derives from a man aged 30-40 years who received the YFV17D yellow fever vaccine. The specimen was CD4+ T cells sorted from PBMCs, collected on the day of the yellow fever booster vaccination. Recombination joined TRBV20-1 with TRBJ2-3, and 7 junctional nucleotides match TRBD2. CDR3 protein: CSATPNSGSTDTQYF. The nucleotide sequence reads TGCAGTGCTACTCCAAATAGCGGGAGCACAGATACGCAGTATTTT.